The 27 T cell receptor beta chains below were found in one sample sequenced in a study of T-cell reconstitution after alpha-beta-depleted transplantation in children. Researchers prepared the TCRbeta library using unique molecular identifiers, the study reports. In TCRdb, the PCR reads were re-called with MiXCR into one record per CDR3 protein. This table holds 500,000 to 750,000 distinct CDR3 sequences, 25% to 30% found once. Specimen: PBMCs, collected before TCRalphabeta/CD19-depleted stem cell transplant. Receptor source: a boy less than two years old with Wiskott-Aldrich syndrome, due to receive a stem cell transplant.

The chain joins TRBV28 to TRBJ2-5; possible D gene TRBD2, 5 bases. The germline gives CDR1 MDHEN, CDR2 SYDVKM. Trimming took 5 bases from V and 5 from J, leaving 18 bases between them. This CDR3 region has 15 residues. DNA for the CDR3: TGTGCCAGCAGTCTATCCGACACTAGTTTGGAGACCCAGTACTTC. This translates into CASSLSDTSLETQYF.

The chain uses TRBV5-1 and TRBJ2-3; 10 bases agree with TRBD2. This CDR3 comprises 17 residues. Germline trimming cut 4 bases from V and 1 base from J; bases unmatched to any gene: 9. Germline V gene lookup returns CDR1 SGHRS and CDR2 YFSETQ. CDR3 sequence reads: CASSPGLAGAGTDTQYF. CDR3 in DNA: TGCGCCAGCAGCCCTGGCCTAGCGGGAGCGGGCACAGATACGCAGTATTTT.

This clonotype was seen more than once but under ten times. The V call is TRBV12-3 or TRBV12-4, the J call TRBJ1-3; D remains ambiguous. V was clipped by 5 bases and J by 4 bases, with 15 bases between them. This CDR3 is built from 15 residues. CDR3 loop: CASSPRTGQGNTIYF. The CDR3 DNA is TGTGCCAGCAGTCCGAGGACGGGCCAAGGAAACACCATATATTTT.

For the CDR3, the DNA is TGTGCCAGTAGCCGGACCGGATACTATGGCTACACCTTC. Translated: CASSRTGYYGYTF. V is TRBV19 and J is TRBJ1-2; D is uncertain. V shed 6 bases and J shed 3 bases, with 11 bases lying between them. Germline CDR1 and CDR2: LNHDA and SQIVND (reference sequence). The CDR3 is 13 amino acids.

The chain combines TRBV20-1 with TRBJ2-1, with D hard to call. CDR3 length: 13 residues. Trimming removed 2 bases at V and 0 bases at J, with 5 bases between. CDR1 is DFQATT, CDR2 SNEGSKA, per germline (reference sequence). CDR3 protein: CSARTPSYNEQFF. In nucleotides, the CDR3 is TGCAGTGCTAGAACCCCCTCCTACAATGAGCAGTTCTTC.

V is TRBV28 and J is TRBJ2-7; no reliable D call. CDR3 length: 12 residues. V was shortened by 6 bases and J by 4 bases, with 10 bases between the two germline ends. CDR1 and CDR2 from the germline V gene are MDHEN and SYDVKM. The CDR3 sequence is CASSRPGYEQYF. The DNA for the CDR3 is TGTGCCAGCAGCCGGCCCGGTTACGAGCAGTACTTC.

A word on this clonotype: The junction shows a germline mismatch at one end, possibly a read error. Here the CDR3 reads CSAHMSGAYELYF. CDR3 nucleotides: TGCAGTGCCCACATGTCTGGAGCCTACGAGCTGTACTTC. The chain carries TRBV20-1 and TRBJ2-7; D gene unclear. This CDR3 is built from 13 residues. Germline-derived CDR1 and CDR2 are DFQATT and SNEGSKA (reference sequence).

The CDR3 is CASSPPVGSSGEQFF. CDR3 in DNA: TGTGCCAGCAGCCCCCCGGTTGGGAGCTCTGGTGAGCAGTTCTTC. The chain couples TRBV3-1 to TRBJ2-1; D perhaps matches TRBD2 (5 bases). CDR1 is LGHDT and CDR2 is YNNKEL in the germline V gene (reference sequence). The CDR3 has 15 amino acids. V lost 4 bases and J 9 bases, leaving 19 bases between the germline ends.

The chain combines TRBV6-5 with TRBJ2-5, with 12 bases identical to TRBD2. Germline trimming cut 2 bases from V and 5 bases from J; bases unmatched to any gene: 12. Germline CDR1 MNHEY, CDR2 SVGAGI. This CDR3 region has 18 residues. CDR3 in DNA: TGTGCCAGCAGTTACCGACCGACTAGCGGGAGTCTTTGGGAGACCCAGTACTTC. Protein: CASSYRPTSGSLWETQYF.

CDR3 amino acids: CASSLVGVTSGRGDTDTQYF. The CDR3 DNA follows: TGTGCCAGCAGCTTAGTGGGGGTGACTAGCGGGAGGGGAGACACAGATACGCAGTATTTT. The chain is built from TRBV11-2 and TRBJ2-3, with 14 bases identical to TRBD2. J lost 2 bases, V lost 1 base, and 11 bases had no gene match. From germline, CDR1 is SGHAT and CDR2 FQNNGV. The CDR3 is 20 residues long.

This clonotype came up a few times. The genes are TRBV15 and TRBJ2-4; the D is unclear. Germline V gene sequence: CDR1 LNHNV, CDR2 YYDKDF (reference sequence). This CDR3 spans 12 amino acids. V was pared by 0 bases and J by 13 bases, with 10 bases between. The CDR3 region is CATSRELSSQYF. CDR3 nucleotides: TGTGCCACCAGCAGAGAGTTAAGCTCCCAGTACTTC.

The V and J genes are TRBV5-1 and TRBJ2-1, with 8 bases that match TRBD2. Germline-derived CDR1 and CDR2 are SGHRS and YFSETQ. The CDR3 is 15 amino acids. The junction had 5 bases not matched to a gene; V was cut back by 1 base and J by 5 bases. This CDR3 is CASSLTAGGNNEQFF. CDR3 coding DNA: TGCGCCAGCAGCTTGACCGCGGGAGGCAACAATGAGCAGTTCTTC.

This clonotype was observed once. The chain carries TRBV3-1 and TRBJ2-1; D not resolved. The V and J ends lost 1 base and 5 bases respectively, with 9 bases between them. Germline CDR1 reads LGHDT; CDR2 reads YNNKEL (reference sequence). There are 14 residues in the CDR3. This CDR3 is CASSQAPENNEQFF. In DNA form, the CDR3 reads TGTGCCAGCAGCCAAGCTCCGGAAAACAATGAGCAGTTCTTC.

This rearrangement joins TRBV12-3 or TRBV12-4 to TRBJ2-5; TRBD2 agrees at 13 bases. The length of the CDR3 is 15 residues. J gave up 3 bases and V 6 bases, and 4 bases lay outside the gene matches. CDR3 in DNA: TGTGCCAGCAGGCCTGGACTAGCGGGAGAAGAGACCCAGTACTTC. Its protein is CASRPGLAGEETQYF.

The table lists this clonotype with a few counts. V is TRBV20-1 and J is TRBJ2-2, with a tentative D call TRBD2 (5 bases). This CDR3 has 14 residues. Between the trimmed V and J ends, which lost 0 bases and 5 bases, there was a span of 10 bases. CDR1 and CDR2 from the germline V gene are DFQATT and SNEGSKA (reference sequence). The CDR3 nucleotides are TGCAGTGCTAGAGATCCCCGGGGTACCGGGGAGCTGTTTTTT. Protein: CSARDPRGTGELFF.

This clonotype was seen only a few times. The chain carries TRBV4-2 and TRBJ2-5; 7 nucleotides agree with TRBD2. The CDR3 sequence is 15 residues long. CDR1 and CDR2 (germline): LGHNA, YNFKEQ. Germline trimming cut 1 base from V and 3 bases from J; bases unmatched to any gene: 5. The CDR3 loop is CASSQAGTNKETQYF. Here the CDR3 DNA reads TGTGCCAGCAGCCAAGCAGGGACTAACAAAGAGACCCAGTACTTC.

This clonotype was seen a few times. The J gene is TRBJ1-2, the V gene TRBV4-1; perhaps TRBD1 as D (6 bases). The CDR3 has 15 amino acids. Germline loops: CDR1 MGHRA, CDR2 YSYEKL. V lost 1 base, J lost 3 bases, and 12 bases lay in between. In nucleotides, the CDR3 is TGCGCCAGCAGCCAAGGGGCGAAGGGGGACTATGGCTACACCTTC. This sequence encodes CASSQGAKGDYGYTF.

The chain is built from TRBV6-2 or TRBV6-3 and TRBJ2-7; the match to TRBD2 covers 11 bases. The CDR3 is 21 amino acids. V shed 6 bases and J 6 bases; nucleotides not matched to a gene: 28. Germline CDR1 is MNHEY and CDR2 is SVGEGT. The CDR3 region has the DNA TGTGCCAGCAGCCCGGGACTGCTTACCGGGACTAGCGGCCCTTGGGCGCTCGAGCAGTACTTC. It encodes CASSPGLLTGTSGPWALEQYF.

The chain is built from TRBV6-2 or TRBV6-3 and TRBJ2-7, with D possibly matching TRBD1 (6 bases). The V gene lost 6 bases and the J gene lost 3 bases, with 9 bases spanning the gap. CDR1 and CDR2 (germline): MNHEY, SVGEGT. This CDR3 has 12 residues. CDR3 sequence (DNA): TGTGCCAGCAGATCCAGGGGCTACGAGCAGTACTTC. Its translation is CASRSRGYEQYF.

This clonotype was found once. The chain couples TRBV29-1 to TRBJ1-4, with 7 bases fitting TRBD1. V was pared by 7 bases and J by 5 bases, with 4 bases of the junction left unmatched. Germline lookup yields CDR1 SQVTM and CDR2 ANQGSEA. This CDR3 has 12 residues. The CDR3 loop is CSGRQGNEKLFF. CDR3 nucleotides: TGCAGCGGGCGACAGGGAAATGAAAAACTGTTTTTT.

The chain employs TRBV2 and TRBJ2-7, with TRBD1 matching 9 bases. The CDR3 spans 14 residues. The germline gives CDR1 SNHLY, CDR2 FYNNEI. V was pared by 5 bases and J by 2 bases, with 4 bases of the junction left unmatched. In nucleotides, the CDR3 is TGTGCCAGCAGTAGCGGGACAGGGCCCTACGAGCAGTACTTC. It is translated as CASSSGTGPYEQYF.

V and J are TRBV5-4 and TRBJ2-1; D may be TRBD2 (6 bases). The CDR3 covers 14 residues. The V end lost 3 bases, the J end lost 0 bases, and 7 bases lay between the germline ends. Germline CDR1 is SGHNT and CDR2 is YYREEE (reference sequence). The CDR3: CASSWDFSYNEQFF. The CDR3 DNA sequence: TGTGCCAGCAGCTGGGACTTCTCCTACAATGAGCAGTTCTTC.

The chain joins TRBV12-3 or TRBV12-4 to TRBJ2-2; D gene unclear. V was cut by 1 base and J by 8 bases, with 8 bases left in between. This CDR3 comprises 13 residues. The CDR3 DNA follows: TGTGCCAGCAGTTTAGGGATCTCAGGGGAGCTGTTTTTT. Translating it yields CASSLGISGELFF.

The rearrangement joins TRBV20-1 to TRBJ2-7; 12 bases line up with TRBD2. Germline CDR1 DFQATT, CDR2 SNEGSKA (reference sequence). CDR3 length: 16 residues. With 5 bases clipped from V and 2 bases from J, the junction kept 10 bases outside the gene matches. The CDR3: CSARLAGEARPYEQYF. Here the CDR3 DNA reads TGCAGTGCTCGACTAGCGGGAGAGGCCAGACCCTACGAGCAGTACTTC.

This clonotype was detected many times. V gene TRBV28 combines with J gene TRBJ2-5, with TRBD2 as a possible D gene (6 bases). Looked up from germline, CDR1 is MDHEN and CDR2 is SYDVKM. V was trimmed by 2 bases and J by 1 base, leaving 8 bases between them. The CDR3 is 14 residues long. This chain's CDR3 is CASSLLGSQETQYF. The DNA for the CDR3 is TGTGCCAGCAGTTTACTCGGGAGCCAAGAGACCCAGTACTTC.

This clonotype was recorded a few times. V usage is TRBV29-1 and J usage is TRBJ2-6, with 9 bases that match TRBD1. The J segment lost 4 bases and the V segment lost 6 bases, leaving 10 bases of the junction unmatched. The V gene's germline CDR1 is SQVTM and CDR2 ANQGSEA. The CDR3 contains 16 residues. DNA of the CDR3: TGCAGCGTGAGCGGGACAGGGTCCCCCGGGGCCAACGTCCTGACTTTC. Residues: CSVSGTGSPGANVLTF.

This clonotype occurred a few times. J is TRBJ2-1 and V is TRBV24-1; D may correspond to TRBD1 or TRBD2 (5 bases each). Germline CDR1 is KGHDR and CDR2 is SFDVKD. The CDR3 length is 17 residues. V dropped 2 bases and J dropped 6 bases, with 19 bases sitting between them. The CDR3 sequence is CATSDSRALAGINEQFF. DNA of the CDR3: TGTGCCACCAGTGATTCCAGGGCCTTGGCGGGTATCAATGAGCAGTTCTTC.